This T cell receptor beta chain comes out of a study of control samples from healthy donors and cancer patients. Between the trimmed V and J ends, which lost 5 bases and 6 bases, there was a span of 20 bases. CDR3 size: 15 residues. CDR1 and CDR2 from the germline V gene are SGHTS and YDEGEE. Produced via immunoSEQ multiplex PCR; TCRdb's table is partial and in-frame only. Of 190,000 or so clones in the sample, roughly 93% are singletons; the top ten hold around 1.6%. The rearrangement joins TRBV5-8 to TRBJ1-1; D may be TRBD1 (6 bases). The sample was blood. The clonotype originates from a man between 18 and 35 years old in good health. In DNA form, the CDR3 reads TGTGCCAGCAGGGTTTGGGGGGCGGAGAGTGCTGAAGCTTTCTTT. Translating it yields CASRVWGAESAEAFF.